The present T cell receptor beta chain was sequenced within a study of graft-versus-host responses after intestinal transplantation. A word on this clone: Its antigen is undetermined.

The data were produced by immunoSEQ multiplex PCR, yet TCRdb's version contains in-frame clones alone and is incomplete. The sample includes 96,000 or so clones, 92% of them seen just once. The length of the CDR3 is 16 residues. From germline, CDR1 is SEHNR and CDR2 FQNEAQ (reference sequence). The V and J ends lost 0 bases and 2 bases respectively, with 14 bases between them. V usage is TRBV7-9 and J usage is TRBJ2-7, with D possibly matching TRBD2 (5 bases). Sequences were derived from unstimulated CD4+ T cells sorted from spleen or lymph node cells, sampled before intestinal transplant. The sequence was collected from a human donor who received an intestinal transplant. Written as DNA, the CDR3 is TGTGCCAGCAGCTTAGCGCGGGTAGCGTCCACCTACGAGCAGTACTTC. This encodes CASSLARVASTYEQYF.